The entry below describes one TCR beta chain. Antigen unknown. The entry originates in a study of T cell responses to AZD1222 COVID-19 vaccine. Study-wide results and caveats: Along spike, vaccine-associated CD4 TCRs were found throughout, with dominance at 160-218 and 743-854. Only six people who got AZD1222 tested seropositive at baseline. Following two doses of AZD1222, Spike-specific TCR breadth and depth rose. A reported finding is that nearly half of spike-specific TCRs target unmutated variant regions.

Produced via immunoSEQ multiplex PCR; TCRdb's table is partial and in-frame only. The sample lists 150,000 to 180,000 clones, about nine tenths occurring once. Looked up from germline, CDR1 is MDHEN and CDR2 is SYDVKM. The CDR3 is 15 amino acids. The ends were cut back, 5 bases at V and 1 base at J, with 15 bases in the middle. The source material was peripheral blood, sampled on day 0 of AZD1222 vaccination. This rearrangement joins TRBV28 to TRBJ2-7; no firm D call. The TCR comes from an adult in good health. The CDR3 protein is CASSPTGLASYEQYF. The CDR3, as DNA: TGTGCCAGCAGTCCTACCGGGCTCGCTTCCTACGAGCAGTACTTC.